This entry features one T cell receptor (beta chain) sequence. This sample includes further DNA sequences coding for the same CDR3. The CDR3 spans 15 residues. V lost 0 bases and J lost 0, with 6 bases in between. Per the germline V gene, CDR1 is SGHRS and CDR2 is YFSETQ. Some clones are missing from TCRdb's copy, which holds only in-frame ones; the method was immunoSEQ multiplex PCR. The top ten clones hold 0.95% to 1% of a sample with roughly 190,000 clones, roughly 93% of them seen once. This record belongs to a study of T cell responses to AZD1222 COVID-19 vaccine. The V call is TRBV5-1, the J call TRBJ2-2; possibly TRBD1 for D (5 bases). The sample here was peripheral blood, taken on day 0 of AZD1222 vaccination. The clonotype originates from an adult in good health. CDR3 loop: CASSLAGPNTGELFF. CDR3 nucleotide sequence: TGCGCCAGCAGCTTGGCAGGGCCGAACACCGGGGAGCTGTTTTTT. The variable domain in full, completed from reference TRBV5-1 and TRBJ2-2, reads KAGVTQTPRYLIKTRGQQVTLSCSPISGHRSVSWYQQTPGQGLQFLFEYFSETQRNKGNFPGRFSGRQFSNSRSEMNVSTLELGDSALYLCASSLAGPNTGELFFGEGSRLTVL.